The 29 T cell receptor beta chains presented below share a single source sample, sequenced in a study of cytomegalovirus exposure and HLA in healthy donors. PCR amplification relied on 60 Vbeta primers (plus 13 Jbeta primers). Produced via immunoSEQ multiplex PCR; TCRdb's table is partial and in-frame only. The sample shows tens of thousands of clones, roughly 80% of them seen only once. The sample was PBMCs. The source is a girl under 10 years old in good health and CMV-seropositive.

The rearrangement uses TRBV5-1 and TRBJ2-1, with D possibly matching TRBD1 (5 bases). Germline CDR1 and CDR2: SGHRS and YFSETQ. Trimming shortened V by 4 bases and J by 6 bases, and 11 bases separated the two germline ends. The CDR3 length is 13 residues. CDR3 coding DNA: TGCGCCAGCAGCATCTCAGGGCTCAATGAGCAGTTCTTC. This translates into CASSISGLNEQFF.

The rearrangement joins TRBV5-1 to TRBJ2-7, with a tentative D call TRBD2 (6 bases). The germline V and J ends were trimmed by 0 bases and 5 bases, with 15 bases remaining between them. Looked up from germline, CDR1 is SGHRS and CDR2 is YFSETQ. The length of the CDR3 is 15 residues. CDR3 protein: CASSLERVGRNEQYF. CDR3 coding DNA: TGCGCCAGCAGCTTGGAGCGGGTAGGAAGGAACGAGCAGTACTTC.

The chain couples TRBV6-4 to TRBJ2-1, with 8 positions matching TRBD2. V trimming: 3 bases; J trimming: 5 bases; junction bases outside the gene matches: 12. CDR1 and CDR2 (germline): MRHNA, SNTAGT. This CDR3 comprises 17 residues. CDR3 amino acids: CASSEGLAGSGDNEQFF. The CDR3 coding sequence is TGTGCCAGCAGTGAGGGGCTAGCGGGCTCCGGCGACAATGAGCAGTTCTTC.

Regarding this clone: Germline is not matched at one junction end, which may reflect a read error. The chain has TRBV20-1 and TRBJ1-1, with D possibly matching TRBD1 (6 bases). CDR1 is DFQATT, CDR2 SNEGSKA, per germline (reference sequence). The CDR3 runs 10 residues. In nucleotides, the CDR3 is TGCAGTGCTAGAGTTCAGGACAGAAAGTTT. It specifies CSARVQDRKF.

The chain joins TRBV7-9 to TRBJ1-2, with unresolved D. The CDR3 sequence is 15 residues long. Germline loops: CDR1 SEHNR, CDR2 FQNEAQ (reference sequence). Trimming took 2 bases from V and 4 from J, leaving 14 bases between them. Here the CDR3 DNA reads TGTGCCAGCAGCTTACAAGAGAGATCCCTCTATGGCTACACCTTC. Translating gives CASSLQERSLYGYTF. Combining the CDR3 with reference TRBV7-9 and TRBJ1-2 gives the whole variable domain DTGVSQNPRHKITKRGQNVTFRCDPISEHNRLYWYRQTLGQGPEFLTYFQNEAQLEKSRLLSDRFSAERPKGSFSTLEIQRTEQGDSAMYLCASSLQERSLYGYTFGSGTRLTVV.

The rearrangement links TRBV28 to TRBJ1-1; no clear D. Germline CDR1 MDHEN, CDR2 SYDVKM. V gave up 6 bases and J gave up 4 bases, with 6 bases separating them. The length of the CDR3 is 11 residues. CDR3 protein: CASSRGTEAFF. The CDR3 coding sequence is TGTGCCAGCAGCCGCGGCACTGAAGCTTTCTTT.

This chain links TRBV28 with TRBJ2-4, with TRBD2 matching over 8 bases. Looked up from germline, CDR1 is MDHEN and CDR2 is SYDVKM. The CDR3 runs 16 residues. The trim removed 4 bases at V and 2 bases at J, leaving 7 bases unmatched. In nucleotides, the CDR3 is TGTGCCAGCAGTTACCCGGGCGGGAGGCCCAAAAACATTCAGTACTTC. Protein: CASSYPGGRPKNIQYF.

The chain uses TRBV7-2 and TRBJ2-2; D is possibly TRBD1 (6 bases). There are 15 residues in the CDR3. V lost 4 bases to trimming and J lost 5 bases, with 14 bases between them. The germline CDR1 and CDR2 sequences are SGHTA and FQGNSA. The chain's CDR3 is CASSSPVRGTGELFF. The CDR3, as DNA: TGTGCCAGCAGCTCACCTGTGAGGGGGACCGGGGAGCTGTTTTTT.

This chain links TRBV30 with TRBJ2-7, with 8 positions matching TRBD2. CDR3 length: 14 residues. With V trimmed by 2 bases and J by 4 bases, 7 bases remained unmatched. The V gene's germline CDR1 is GTSNPN and CDR2 SVGIG (reference sequence). In DNA form, the CDR3 reads TGTGCCTGGAGTCGGCATAGCGGGATATACGAGCAGTACTTC. Protein: CAWSRHSGIYEQYF.

The genes are TRBV6-1 and TRBJ2-3; 8 nucleotides agree with TRBD1. Per the germline V gene, CDR1 is MNHNS and CDR2 is SASEGT. There are 14 residues in the CDR3. The J segment lost 3 bases and the V segment lost 6 bases, leaving 5 bases of the junction unmatched. The CDR3, as DNA: TGTGCCAGCAGATGGGACAGGATAACAGATACGCAGTATTTT. Translated, it gives CASRWDRITDTQYF.

The genes are TRBV27 and TRBJ2-7; 8 bases are a match to TRBD2. Germline CDR1 is MNHEY and CDR2 is SMNVEV (reference sequence). V shed 6 bases and J 0 bases; nucleotides not matched to a gene: 7. There are 15 residues in the CDR3. For the CDR3, the DNA is TGTGCCAGCAGCGCCGGGGGGGGAAGCTCCTACGAGCAGTACTTC. Its translation: CASSAGGGSSYEQYF.

The chain links TRBV19 to TRBJ1-5; D perhaps matches TRBD1 (6 bases). Germline-derived CDR1 and CDR2 are LNHDA and SQIVND (reference sequence). Between the trimmed V and J ends, which lost 6 bases and 0 bases, there was a span of 15 bases. This CDR3 has 16 residues. This CDR3 reads CASRDGGGDSNQPQHF. The CDR3 DNA is TGTGCCAGTAGGGATGGGGGGGGCGATAGCAATCAGCCCCAGCATTTT.

The gene calls are TRBV5-1 and TRBJ1-4; D gene unclear. CDR3 length: 16 residues. Germline lookup yields CDR1 SGHRS and CDR2 YFSETQ. Trimming cost V 0 bases and J 3 bases, with 12 bases left between them. CDR3 region: CASSLAAADPNEKLFF. The CDR3 bases are TGCGCCAGCAGCTTGGCCGCGGCAGACCCTAATGAAAAACTGTTTTTT.

The J gene is TRBJ1-5, the V gene TRBV28; 8 bases line up with TRBD1. Germline V gives CDR1 MDHEN, CDR2 SYDVKM. After removal of 5 bases from V and 2 bases from J, the junction contained 2 bases not matched to a gene. The length of the CDR3 is 14 residues. CDR3 protein: CASSLTGGNQPQHF. The CDR3 nucleotides read TGTGCCAGCAGTCTGACAGGGGGCAATCAGCCCCAGCATTTT.

The chain carries TRBV27 and TRBJ1-1; 8 bases match TRBD1. Germline CDR1 and CDR2: MNHEY and SMNVEV (reference sequence). The V and J ends lost 9 bases and 5 bases, in that order; junction bases with no gene match: 11. This CDR3 is 14 amino acids long. The DNA for the CDR3 is TGTGCCAGTAAACAGACAGGGGATAAGACTGAAGCTTTCTTT. It encodes CASKQTGDKTEAFF.

J is TRBJ1-2 and V is TRBV9; D gene ambiguous. This CDR3 region has 15 residues. The V end was cut by 0 bases, the J end by 5 bases, with 14 bases between. The germline CDR1 and CDR2 sequences are SGDLS and YYNGEE. Here the CDR3 DNA reads TGTGCCAGCAGCGTAGAGGTCAGCTCGGGTTATGGCTACACCTTC. Its translation is CASSVEVSSGYGYTF.

V gene TRBV7-2 combines with J gene TRBJ1-1, with a possible D match to TRBD1 (6 bases). Germline lookup yields CDR1 SGHTA and CDR2 FQGNSA. V was trimmed by 1 base and J by 1 base, leaving 16 bases between them. This CDR3 spans 17 amino acids. The chain's CDR3 is CASSLVRGSAENTEAFF. The CDR3 region has the DNA TGTGCCAGCAGCTTAGTTAGGGGGTCCGCAGAGAACACTGAAGCTTTCTTT.

This chain connects TRBV9 to TRBJ2-5; D is ambiguous. With 0 bases removed from V and 5 bases from J, the gap between germline ends came to 8 bases. The CDR3 length is 13 residues. Germline V gives CDR1 SGDLS, CDR2 YYNGEE. The DNA of the CDR3 is TGTGCCAGCAGCGTAGGGGCGTTGGAGACCCAGTACTTC. This encodes CASSVGALETQYF.

V is TRBV5-1 and J is TRBJ2-3; D call uncertain. The germline CDR1 and CDR2 sequences are SGHRS and YFSETQ. The CDR3 consists of 14 residues. V lost 0 bases to trimming and J lost 3 bases, with 8 bases between them. In DNA form, the CDR3 reads TGCGCCAGCAGCTTGGACTTACGAACAGATACGCAGTATTTT. Protein sequence: CASSLDLRTDTQYF.

The V and J genes are TRBV11-2 and TRBJ2-7; TRBD2 matches at 11 bases. After removal of 5 bases from V and 6 bases from J, the junction contained 9 bases not matched to a gene. CDR1 and CDR2 (germline): SGHAT, FQNNGV. The CDR3 is made up of 15 amino acids. CDR3 in amino acids: CASSLVPGLAGEQYF. The CDR3 coding sequence is TGTGCCAGCAGCCTCGTACCAGGACTAGCGGGCGAGCAGTACTTC.

This sequence joins TRBV19 and TRBJ1-5; 7 bases match TRBD1. Losses at the gene ends were 5 bases for V and 5 bases for J; bases not matched to a gene: 6. The length of the CDR3 is 14 residues. Germline loops: CDR1 LNHDA, CDR2 SQIVND (reference sequence). The CDR3 coding sequence is TGTGCCAGTAGTCATAGGGACAGCTATCAGCCCCAGCATTTT. Its protein is CASSHRDSYQPQHF.

J is TRBJ2-6 and V is TRBV11-2, with TRBD2 as a possible D gene (6 bases). Trimming left V 4 bases short and J 0 bases short, with 16 bases between. Germline V gene sequence: CDR1 SGHAT, CDR2 FQNNGV. The CDR3 consists of 18 residues. The CDR3 region is CASSYQRGRTSGANVLTF. The CDR3 bases are TGTGCCAGCAGCTACCAACGTGGGAGGACCTCTGGGGCCAACGTCCTGACTTTC.

This clone was seen once. The V and J genes are TRBV2 and TRBJ1-6, with unresolved D. The CDR3 totals 12 residues. V was pared by 8 bases and J by 7 bases, with 9 bases between. The germline gives CDR1 SNHLY, CDR2 FYNNEI. The DNA of the CDR3 is TGTGCCAGCCGTCAGAGGAATTCACCCCTCCACTTT. This sequence encodes CASRQRNSPLHF.

The genes are TRBV11-1 and TRBJ1-2; maybe TRBD1 (6 bases). This CDR3 comprises 14 residues. The V gene lost 5 bases and the J gene lost 1 base, with 11 bases spanning the gap. Germline V CDR1 and CDR2: SGHAT, FQDESV (reference sequence). For the CDR3, the DNA is TGTGCCAGCAGCCCTTCGGACAGTAACTATGGCTACACCTTC. This codes for CASSPSDSNYGYTF.

The J gene is TRBJ1-2, the V gene TRBV5-1, with TRBD1 identical over 11 bases. Germline CDR1 SGHRS, CDR2 YFSETQ. There are 14 residues in the CDR3. Trimming at V came to 4 bases and at J to 4 bases, leaving 3 bases not matched to a gene. For the CDR3, the DNA is TGCGCCAGCAGCGCGGGACAGGGGGGCTATGGCTACACCTTC. It codes for CASSAGQGGYGYTF.

The chain employs TRBV5-4 and TRBJ2-3, with 9 bases matching TRBD2. The CDR3 totals 15 residues. Germline-derived CDR1 and CDR2 are SGHNT and YYREEE (reference sequence). J lost 3 bases, V lost 2 bases, and 4 bases had no gene match. The CDR3 here is CASSLGLAGTDTQYF. The CDR3 bases are TGTGCCAGCAGCTTAGGTCTAGCGGGAACAGATACGCAGTATTTT. Supplemented by reference TRBV5-4 and TRBJ2-3, the full variable domain reads ETGVTQSPTHLIKTRGQQVTLRCSSQSGHNTVSWYQQALGQGPQFIFQYYREEENGRGNFPPRFSGLQFPNYSSELNVNALELDDSALYLCASSLGLAGTDTQYFGPGTRLTVL.

The rearrangement links TRBV5-1 to TRBJ1-1; maybe TRBD1 (6 bases). Germline V gene lookup returns CDR1 SGHRS and CDR2 YFSETQ. This CDR3 contains 14 residues. Trimming took off 2 bases at V and 10 bases at J, with 18 bases between the two ends. The CDR3 here is CASSLAGVGVGAFF. The DNA for the CDR3 is TGCGCCAGCAGCTTAGCAGGGGTTGGTGTTGGAGCTTTCTTT.

The chain is built from TRBV14 and TRBJ1-4; D may be TRBD1 (5 bases). V was pared by 1 base and J by 10 bases, with 10 bases between. Germline V lookup: CDR1 SGHDN, CDR2 FVKESK. The CDR3 loop spans 13 amino acids. The CDR3 DNA follows: TGTGCCAGCAGCCAAGGACTGGGGGGAAAACTGTTTTTT. Translation: CASSQGLGGKLFF.

The chain recombines TRBV6-6 with TRBJ2-7; TRBD1 matches at 7 bases. The CDR3 loop spans 15 amino acids. CDR1 is MNHNY, CDR2 SVGAGI, per germline (reference sequence). The V and J ends lost 6 bases and 4 bases, in that order; junction bases with no gene match: 12. The CDR3 DNA follows: TGTGCCAGCAGCCCTAACCGACAGGGTGGGTACGAGCAGTACTTC. Its protein is CASSPNRQGGYEQYF.